Reported below is one T cell receptor beta chain. This sample is part of a study of OX40 agonist ivuxolimab in advanced cancers. This table comes from immunoSEQ multiplex PCR, and its TCRdb copy is limited to in-frame clones, with some not included. This sample yields 77,000 or so clones, of which 85% to 95% are seen a single time; approximately 0.32% belongs to the top ten. This receptor was obtained from an adult with an advanced solid tumor such as melanoma, head and neck, liver or kidney cancer. The material was CD4+ or CD8+ T cells sorted from blood, obtained in a trial of the OX40 agonist ivuxolimab.

The CDR3, as DNA: TGTGCCAGTAGTCCTCAGGGGAGGAACACTGAAGCTTTCTTT. Amino acids: CASSPQGRNTEAFF. V gene TRBV19 combines with J gene TRBJ1-1, with D perhaps TRBD1 (6 bases). CDR3 length: 14 amino acids. Trimming cost V 5 bases and J 1 base, with 11 bases left between them. Per the germline V gene, CDR1 is LNHDA and CDR2 is SQIVND (reference sequence).